The sequence of this T cell receptor (beta chain) was determined in a study of T-cell memory formation after mild COVID-19. Whole-study findings and limits: Contracting clones, day 15 to 85, had balanced CD4/CD8, and later expanders favored CD4+. Some responding clones appeared in pre-infection memory, suggesting cross-reactive memory joined.

Using constant-segment primers, 5'RACE produced TCR alpha and TCR beta cDNA libraries carrying sample barcodes and UMIs. TCRdb re-called the 5' RACE reads with MiXCR, one entry per CDR3 protein. The sample has a few hundred thousand distinct CDR3 sequences; roughly 20% are singletons. On this clonotype: Its specificity is unknown.

Trimming removed 3 bases from V and 7 bases from J, with 12 bases in between. Germline V gene sequence: CDR1 MNHEY, CDR2 SMNVEV (reference sequence). There are 13 residues in the CDR3. The source is a man between 18 and 29 years old who had mild COVID-19 (a few samples of this study predate the infection). Cell type and time point are not known. Sequenced sample: PBMCs or a T cell subset sorted from them (not recorded which). This chain links TRBV27 with TRBJ2-5; D remains ambiguous. CDR3 sequence: CASSLASSGTQYF. Written as DNA, the CDR3 is TGTGCCAGCAGTTTGGCCAGCTCGGGGACCCAGTACTTC.